The sequence of this T cell receptor beta chain was determined in a study of T cell responses to AZD1222 COVID-19 vaccine. TCRdb keeps only in-frame clones here, not all; method: immunoSEQ multiplex PCR. The sample has around 110,000 clones; roughly nine tenths are singletons. CDR1 LGHDT and CDR2 YNNKEL come from the germline V gene (reference sequence). Trimming removed 2 bases from V and 3 bases from J, with 10 bases in between. This CDR3 has 14 amino acids. Notes on the study in general: The repertoires were collected only after the peak T cell response. It was only a handful of AZD1222 recipients who were seropositive at baseline. Reportedly, nearly half the spike-specific TCRs target unmutated variant regions.

As to this clone: Its target is unknown.

The starting material was peripheral blood, obtained 28 days after the second AZD1222 dose. The chain joins TRBV3-1 (or the pseudogene TRBV3-2) to TRBJ1-2, with TRBD1 as a possible D gene (5 bases). This receptor was obtained from an adult who received the AZD1222 COVID-19 vaccine. DNA of the CDR3: TGTGCCAGCAGCCAACAGGGACGGCACTATGGCTACACCTTC. It yields the protein CASSQQGRHYGYTF.